The T cell receptor beta chain under discussion was sequenced for a study of blood T cell repertoires in COVID-19. The assay was immunoSEQ multiplex PCR, and TCRdb's table has in-frame clones only and misses some. This sample has roughly 100,000 clones; approximately 86% occur once, and the top ten carry under 3%. Germline loops: CDR1 MGHRA, CDR2 YSYEKL. The CDR3 spans 16 residues. V was clipped by 5 bases and J by 7 bases; unmatched bases: 12. The chain carries TRBV4-1 and TRBJ2-2, with 8 bases matching TRBD2. This receptor was obtained from a man aged 50 to 59 with active or convalescent COVID-19. The material sequenced was peripheral blood. Here the CDR3 reads CASSGGTGGQGGELFF. The CDR3 bases are TGCGCCAGCAGCGGCGGGACGGGGGGGCAAGGCGGGGAGCTGTTTTTT.